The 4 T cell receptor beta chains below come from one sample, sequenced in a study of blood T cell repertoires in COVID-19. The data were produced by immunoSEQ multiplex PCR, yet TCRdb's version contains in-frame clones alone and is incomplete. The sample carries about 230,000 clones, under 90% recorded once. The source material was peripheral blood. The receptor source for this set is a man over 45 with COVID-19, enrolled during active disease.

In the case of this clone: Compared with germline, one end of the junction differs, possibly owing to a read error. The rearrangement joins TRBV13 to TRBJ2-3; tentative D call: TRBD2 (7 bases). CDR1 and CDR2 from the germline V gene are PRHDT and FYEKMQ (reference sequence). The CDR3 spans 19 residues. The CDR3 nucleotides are TGTGCCAGCAGCGTAGGGGGGGCTAGCGGAAACACTCCCACAGATACGCAGTATTTT. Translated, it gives CASSVGGASGNTPTDTQYF.

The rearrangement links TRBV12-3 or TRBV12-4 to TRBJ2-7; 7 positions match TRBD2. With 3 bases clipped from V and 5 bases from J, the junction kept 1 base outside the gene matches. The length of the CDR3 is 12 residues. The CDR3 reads CASSFAGDEQYF. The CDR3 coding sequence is TGTGCCAGCAGTTTCGCGGGGGACGAGCAGTACTTC.

Here the CDR3 reads CASSRQDRDEQYF. CDR3 in DNA: TGTGCCAGCAGCAGACAGGACAGGGACGAGCAGTACTTC. The chain combines TRBV27 with TRBJ2-7; 8 nucleotides align to TRBD1. The CDR3 contains 13 residues. The trim removed 6 bases at V and 5 bases at J, leaving 6 bases unmatched. Germline V lookup: CDR1 MNHEY, CDR2 SMNVEV (reference sequence).

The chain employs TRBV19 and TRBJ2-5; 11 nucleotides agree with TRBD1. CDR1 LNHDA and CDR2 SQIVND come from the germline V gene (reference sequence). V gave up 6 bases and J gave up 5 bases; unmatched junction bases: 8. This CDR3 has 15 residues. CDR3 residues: CASRGTGGTSETQYF. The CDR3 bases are TGTGCCAGTAGAGGGACAGGGGGGACATCGGAGACCCAGTACTTC.